One and the same sample provided the 15 T cell receptor beta chains below, sequenced in a study of T-cell reconstitution after alpha-beta-depleted transplantation in children. Molecular barcoding with unique molecular identifiers was used for the TCRbeta library. TCRdb itself ran the PCR reads through MiXCR, one entry per CDR3 protein. The table lists about 640,000 distinct CDR3 sequences, around a sixth of them singletons, with approximately 1.1% in the top ten. Sequencing was performed on PBMCs from the stem cell graft donor, taken from the stem cell graft. These receptors originate from a human donor who donated a stem cell graft to a child with acute myeloid leukemia.

The gene calls are TRBV9 and TRBJ2-1; 7 bases agree with TRBD1. The CDR3 runs to 15 residues. V was pared by 4 bases and J by 5 bases, with 9 bases of the junction left unmatched. Germline lookup yields CDR1 SGDLS and CDR2 YYNGEE. The CDR3 DNA reads TGTGCCAGCAGCCTCTTGCCTGACAGGGACAATGAGCAGTTCTTC. Its translation: CASSLLPDRDNEQFF.

This clonotype was observed at least ten times. The genes are TRBV20-1 and TRBJ1-5; tentative D call: TRBD1 (5 bases). The germline V and J ends were trimmed by 6 bases and 2 bases, with 17 bases remaining between them. The CDR3 contains 15 residues. Germline CDR1 is DFQATT and CDR2 is SNEGSKA (reference sequence). CDR3 in DNA: TGCAGTGCCAGTCGAGGGGAGATAGGCAATCAGCCCCAGCATTTT. Its translation: CSASRGEIGNQPQHF.

This clonotype has at least ten counts. The gene calls are TRBV15 and TRBJ1-1; no definite D call. Germline V gene data show CDR1 as LNHNV and CDR2 as YYDKDF (reference sequence). This CDR3 region has 15 residues. With 3 bases removed from V and 1 base from J, the gap between germline ends came to 12 bases. The CDR3 loop is CATSRSPGPNTEAFF. The CDR3, as DNA: TGTGCCACCAGCAGGTCACCGGGTCCGAACACTGAAGCTTTCTTT.

This clonotype was seen a handful of times. The chain is built from TRBV11-2 and TRBJ2-5; the D is unclear. V was clipped by 4 bases and J by 4 bases, with 10 bases between them. Germline V gene data show CDR1 as SGHAT and CDR2 as FQNNGV. The CDR3 is 13 amino acids. Here the CDR3 DNA reads TGTGCCAGCAGCTGGGGATACCGAGAGACCCAGTACTTC. Amino acids: CASSWGYRETQYF.

The chain links TRBV4-3 to TRBJ2-5; a weak D match, TRBD2 (7 bases). The germline V and J ends were trimmed by 1 base and 4 bases, with 10 bases remaining between them. The CDR3 is 14 residues long. The germline V gene has CDR1 LGHNA and CDR2 YSLEER. CDR3: CASSQGRGGETQYF. The DNA for the CDR3 is TGCGCCAGCAGCCAAGGGAGGGGGGGAGAGACCCAGTACTTC.

This clonotype appeared a few times. V and J are TRBV3-1 and TRBJ1-1; 8 bases are a match to TRBD1. The CDR3 runs to 17 residues. Germline V lookup: CDR1 LGHDT, CDR2 YNNKEL (reference sequence). V gave up 1 base and J gave up 4 bases; unmatched junction bases: 11. DNA for the CDR3: TGTGCCAGCAGCCAAGTCCCCAGGACAGGGATTGGCACTGAAGCTTTCTTT. The encoded protein is CASSQVPRTGIGTEAFF.

Worth noting for this clonotype: This may come from a read error, since a much larger clone is one base off. The V call is TRBV12-3 or TRBV12-4, the J call TRBJ2-5, with D possibly TRBD1 on 5 matching bases. The CDR3 contains 14 residues. V lost 6 bases and J lost 3, with 14 bases in between. The CDR3 DNA reads as TGTGCCAGCAGCCTGACAGTTTCTGAAGAGACCCAGTACTTC. Its translation: CASSLTVSEETQYF.

This clonotype was detected many times. The chain employs TRBV20-1 and TRBJ1-2; perhaps TRBD1 as D (6 bases). The ends were cut back, 3 bases at V and 8 bases at J, with 16 bases in the middle. The CDR3 is made up of 13 amino acids. The V gene's germline CDR1 is DFQATT and CDR2 SNEGSKA (reference sequence). CDR3: CSASVGHSGGYTF. CDR3 coding DNA: TGCAGTGCTAGCGTGGGACACTCCGGAGGCTACACCTTC.

This clonotype was detected a few times. The chain uses TRBV9 and TRBJ2-1, with D possibly matching TRBD1 (5 bases). Trimming took off 5 bases at V and 1 base at J, with 19 bases between the two ends. In germline, CDR1 is SGDLS, CDR2 YYNGEE. CDR3 length: 17 amino acids. The CDR3 sequence: CASSTEDIQRSYNEQFF. In DNA, the CDR3 is TGTGCCAGCAGTACCGAGGACATCCAGAGATCCTACAATGAGCAGTTCTTC.

The CDR3 sequence: CASSLEEGGLGYGYTF. The CDR3 coding sequence is TGCGCCAGCAGCTTGGAGGAGGGAGGCCTCGGCTATGGCTACACCTTC. The chain employs TRBV5-1 and TRBJ1-2; D is ambiguous. Trimming removed 0 bases from V and 4 bases from J, with 16 bases in between. The CDR3 length is 16 residues. CDR1 SGHRS and CDR2 YFSETQ come from the germline V gene.

This clonotype was recorded many times. This rearrangement joins TRBV5-1 to TRBJ2-5; TRBD2 matches at 8 bases. CDR1 SGHRS and CDR2 YFSETQ come from the germline V gene. The CDR3 is 15 amino acids. V shed 1 base, J shed 5 bases, and the junction held 7 bases outside the gene matches. In nucleotides, the CDR3 is TGCGCCAGCAGCTTGACTAGCGGTAGGGGTGAGACCCAGTACTTC. It yields the protein CASSLTSGRGETQYF.

This clonotype was counted a few times. The J gene is TRBJ2-7, the V gene TRBV9; TRBD2 is a possible D gene (6 bases). This CDR3 is built from 14 residues. The germline gives CDR1 SGDLS, CDR2 YYNGEE. The germline V and J ends were trimmed by 2 bases and 0 bases, with 9 bases remaining between them. The CDR3 loop is CASSVTGSSYEQYV. The CDR3 DNA is TGTGCCAGCAGCGTGACCGGGAGCTCCTACGAGCAGTACGTC.

This chain connects TRBV7-9 to TRBJ2-1; TRBD2 agrees at 10 bases. Germline values: CDR1 SEHNR, CDR2 FQNEAQ (reference sequence). Trimming cost V 5 bases and J 6 bases; bases outside gene matches: 13. The length of the CDR3 is 17 residues. The CDR3 loop is CASSGQTAGTSVNEQFF. The CDR3 coding sequence is TGTGCCAGCAGCGGACAGACCGCCGGGACTAGCGTCAATGAGCAGTTCTTC.

This clonotype was detected only a few times. The chain has TRBV7-9 and TRBJ2-5; 7 bases align to TRBD2. With 4 bases clipped from V and 3 bases from J, the junction kept 8 bases outside the gene matches. This CDR3 contains 15 residues. Germline V lookup: CDR1 SEHNR, CDR2 FQNEAQ (reference sequence). The CDR3 nucleotides read TGTGCCAGCAGCTCTCGGGACTACACAAAAGAGACCCAGTACTTC. It codes for CASSSRDYTKETQYF. Filled out from reference TRBV7-9 and TRBJ2-5, the complete variable domain reads DTGVSQNPRHKITKRGQNVTFRCDPISEHNRLYWYRQTLGQGPEFLTYFQNEAQLEKSRLLSDRFSAERPKGSFSTLEIQRTEQGDSAMYLCASSSRDYTKETQYFGPGTRLLVL.

V and J are TRBV11-2 and TRBJ2-1; 8 bases line up with TRBD2. V gave up 5 bases and J gave up 2 bases; unmatched junction bases: 8. The CDR3 sequence is 16 residues long. Germline assignment: CDR1 SGHAT and CDR2 FQNNGV. CDR3 in amino acids: CASSPEVGGAYNEQFF. The DNA for the CDR3 is TGTGCCAGCAGCCCCGAGGTCGGGGGGGCCTACAATGAGCAGTTCTTC.